This entry lists 6 T cell receptor beta chains sequenced from one sample in a study of cytomegalovirus exposure and HLA in healthy donors (dated by TCRdb to 2016 to 2017). Receptors were amplified or captured by the immunoSEQ multiplex PCR assay. The multiplex PCR relied on a mix of 60 forward primers for TCR Vbeta segments and 13 reverse primers for TCR Jbeta segments. Imported from immuneACCESS, the table was reduced by TCRdb to in-frame sequences with V and J called. These copies leave out some clones; in studies compared against another copy, an unresolved V gene accounts for under half, and the cause of the remainder is not known. The sample records roughly 150,000 clones, around 76% of which are singletons. Clones ranked in the top ten supply over 0.95% of the sample. Sequencing was carried out using PBMCs. These receptors were taken from a woman between 40 and 50 years old in good health and CMV-seronegative.

The rearrangement joins TRBV5-8 to TRBJ1-3; TRBD1 agrees at 8 bases. Germline assignment: CDR1 SGHTS and CDR2 YDEGEE. The CDR3 runs 16 residues. Germline trimming cut 4 bases from V and 2 bases from J; bases unmatched to any gene: 8. The CDR3 spells CASSRETGVPGNTIYF. DNA for the CDR3: TGTGCCAGCAGCAGAGAGACAGGGGTTCCTGGAAACACCATATATTTT.

CDR3: CAWSRDIGTGEKLFF. The CDR3 nucleotides are TGTGCCTGGAGTAGGGACATTGGTACGGGCGAAAAACTGTTTTTT. The chain couples TRBV30 to TRBJ1-4, with TRBD1 as a possible D gene (6 bases). The CDR3 consists of 15 residues. Germline CDR1 and CDR2: GTSNPN and SVGIG (reference sequence). V was pared by 2 bases and J by 8 bases, with 18 bases between.

V gene TRBV11-3 combines with J gene TRBJ2-7, with 10 bases matching TRBD2. Germline V gene lookup returns CDR1 SGHNT and CDR2 YENEEA. V shed 1 base, J shed 5 bases, and the junction held 14 bases outside the gene matches. The CDR3 length is 18 residues. CDR3 in amino acids: CASSLGRAPSGRSHEQYF. The DNA for the CDR3 is TGTGCCAGCAGCTTAGGCAGGGCCCCTAGCGGGAGATCCCACGAGCAGTACTTC.

V and J are TRBV7-9 and TRBJ1-1, with D perhaps TRBD1 (6 bases). The CDR3 has 13 residues. Trimming took off 7 bases at V and 2 bases at J, with 11 bases between the two ends. Looked up from germline, CDR1 is SEHNR and CDR2 is FQNEAQ (reference sequence). As DNA, the CDR3 is TGTGCCAGCACCGGGACAAAAAACACTGAAGCTTTCTTT. It specifies CASTGTKNTEAFF.

The chain joins TRBV6-4 to TRBJ1-2, with D possibly matching TRBD1 (5 bases). Germline V gives CDR1 MRHNA, CDR2 SNTAGT. The CDR3 covers 12 residues. V lost 8 bases and J lost 8, with 15 bases in between. CDR3 region: CASGGGVGGYTF. In DNA form, the CDR3 reads TGTGCCAGCGGGGGGGGAGTGGGGGGCTACACCTTC.

This sequence joins TRBV25-1 and TRBJ2-5; D possibly corresponds to TRBD1 (6 bases). Between the trimmed V and J ends, which lost 0 bases and 5 bases, there was a span of 10 bases. Germline CDR1 reads MGHDK; CDR2 reads SYGVNS. This CDR3 comprises 14 residues. The CDR3 DNA is TGTGCCAGCAGTGAATACAAGGGGGAGGAGACCCAGTACTTC. Protein: CASSEYKGEETQYF.